A selection of T cell receptor beta chains follows, all from one sample in a study of blood T cell repertoires in COVID-19. TCRdb keeps only in-frame clones here, not all; method: immunoSEQ multiplex PCR. Among about 280,000 clones listed, roughly nine tenths were seen once. Sequencing was carried out using peripheral blood. The receptors originated from a man aged 35-49 years with active or convalescent COVID-19. Both conserved end residues are part of each CDR3. The order of the fields is CDR3 protein, CDR3 DNA, D gene, V gene, J gene, CDR3 length, clone size. A D gene is named only where the DNA matches it firmly. Clone size appears in some rows only: once, few, many, or a class for an expanded clone.

CDR3aa: CASKGQGDSPLHF
CDR3nt: TGTGCCAGTAAGGGACAGGGAGATTCACCCCTCCACTTT
d_gene: TRBD1
v_gene: TRBV19
j_gene: TRBJ1-6
len: 13
abundance: .

CDR3aa: CSARTGTEAFF
CDR3nt: TGCAGCGCCCGGACTGGGACTGAAGCTTTCTTT
d_gene: .
v_gene: TRBV29-1
j_gene: TRBJ1-1
len: 11
abundance: .

CDR3aa: CASSSTRTGWSSYTF
CDR3nt: TGTGCCAGCAGCTCTACTCGCACAGGGTGGAGCAGCTACACCTTC
d_gene: .
v_gene: TRBV11-3
j_gene: TRBJ1-2
len: 15
abundance: .

CDR3aa: CASSLALAGADGELFF
CDR3nt: TGCGCCAGCAGCTTGGCACTAGCGGGGGCGGACGGGGAGCTGTTTTTT
d_gene: TRBD2
v_gene: TRBV5-1
j_gene: TRBJ2-2
len: 16
abundance: few

CDR3aa: CASRSRKGQNTEAFF
CDR3nt: TGCGCCAGCAGATCCCGGAAGGGGCAGAACACTGAAGCTTTCTTT
d_gene: .
v_gene: TRBV10-1
j_gene: TRBJ1-1
len: 15
abundance: .

CDR3aa: CSVRDRGTYSYTF
CDR3nt: TGCAGCGTTCGGGACAGGGGGACCTATAGCTACACCTTC
d_gene: TRBD1
v_gene: TRBV29-1
j_gene: TRBJ1-2
len: 13
abundance: .

CDR3aa: CASSPGNQPQHF
CDR3nt: TGTGCCAGCAGTCCAGGAAATCAGCCCCAGCATTTT
d_gene: .
v_gene: TRBV28
j_gene: TRBJ1-5
len: 12
abundance: .

CDR3aa: CASSYSPGHTYEQYF
CDR3nt: TGTGCCAGCAGTTACTCCCCGGGACATACCTACGAGCAGTACTTC
d_gene: .
v_gene: TRBV6-5
j_gene: TRBJ2-7
len: 15
abundance: .

CDR3aa: CASSSPTGTGGDGYTF
CDR3nt: TGTGCCAGCAGCTCCCCAACGGGGACAGGGGGAGATGGCTACACCTTC
d_gene: TRBD1
v_gene: TRBV27
j_gene: TRBJ1-2
len: 16
abundance: .

CDR3aa: CASSLGLQGRTSGANVLTF
CDR3nt: TGTGCCAGCAGCCTGGGACTTCAGGGACGTACCTCTGGGGCCAACGTCCTGACTTTC
d_gene: .
v_gene: TRBV3-1/TRBV3-2
j_gene: TRBJ2-6
len: 19
abundance: .

CDR3aa: CASNTGQLYNEQFF
CDR3nt: TGTGCCAGTAATACGGGACAGCTCTACAATGAGCAGTTCTTC
d_gene: TRBD1
v_gene: TRBV19
j_gene: TRBJ2-1
len: 14
abundance: .

CDR3aa: CSASESTYEQYF
CDR3nt: TGCAGTGCTAGTGAGAGTACCTACGAGCAGTACTTC
d_gene: .
v_gene: TRBV20-1
j_gene: TRBJ2-7
len: 12
abundance: .

CDR3aa: CASSLGDGSSYEQYF
CDR3nt: TGCGCCAGCAGCTTGGGTGACGGGAGCTCCTACGAGCAGTACTTC
d_gene: .
v_gene: TRBV5-1
j_gene: TRBJ2-7
len: 15
abundance: .

CDR3aa: CASSAGTVGGTEAFF
CDR3nt: TGTGCCAGCAGCGCCGGGACAGTGGGAGGCACTGAAGCTTTCTTT
d_gene: TRBD1
v_gene: TRBV9
j_gene: TRBJ1-1
len: 15
abundance: .

CDR3aa: CATRDPGGTQYF
CDR3nt: TGTGCCACTAGGGACCCAGGGGGGACCCAGTACTTC
d_gene: TRBD1
v_gene: TRBV6-5
j_gene: TRBJ2-5
len: 12
abundance: .

CDR3aa: CASSGPAGGNSPLHF
CDR3nt: TGTGCCAGCAGTGGCCCGGCAGGGGGCAATTCACCCCTCCACTTT
d_gene: TRBD1
v_gene: TRBV2
j_gene: TRBJ1-6
len: 15
abundance: .

CDR3aa: CAWSVRSGMNEKLFF
CDR3nt: TGTGCCTGGAGTGTGAGGTCAGGGATGAATGAAAAACTGTTTTTT
d_gene: .
v_gene: TRBV30
j_gene: TRBJ1-4
len: 15
abundance: .

CDR3aa: CASSTPRTGLDTEAFF
CDR3nt: TGTGCCAGTAGTACTCCCAGGACAGGGCTAGACACTGAAGCTTTCTTT
d_gene: TRBD1
v_gene: TRBV19
j_gene: TRBJ1-1
len: 16
abundance: .

CDR3aa: CASSSFGQAYNEQFF
CDR3nt: TGCGCCAGCAGCTCTTTCGGACAAGCCTACAATGAGCAGTTCTTC
d_gene: .
v_gene: TRBV5-1
j_gene: TRBJ2-1
len: 15
abundance: .

CDR3aa: CASSQVGGAANEKLFF
CDR3nt: TGTGCCAGCAGCCAAGTTGGGGGGGCCGCTAATGAAAAACTGTTTTTT
d_gene: .
v_gene: TRBV3-1/TRBV3-2
j_gene: TRBJ1-4
len: 16
abundance: once

CDR3aa: CASSLIQGSNSPLHF
CDR3nt: TGCGCCAGCAGCTTAATACAGGGCTCCAATTCACCCCTCCACTTT
d_gene: .
v_gene: TRBV5-1
j_gene: TRBJ1-6
len: 15
abundance: .

CDR3aa: CARAQNEDTGELFF
CDR3nt: TGTGCCAGAGCCCAAAATGAAGACACCGGGGAGCTGTTTTTT
d_gene: .
v_gene: TRBV2
j_gene: TRBJ2-2
len: 14
abundance: .

CDR3aa: CASSDYLRVTQYF
CDR3nt: TGTGCCAGCAGCGACTACCTTCGGGTTACGCAGTATTTT
d_gene: .
v_gene: TRBV12-3/TRBV12-4
j_gene: TRBJ2-3
len: 13
abundance: .

CDR3aa: CASTRQGKDSPLHF
CDR3nt: TGTGCCAGCACTCGACAGGGAAAGGATTCACCCCTCCACTTT
d_gene: TRBD1
v_gene: TRBV27
j_gene: TRBJ1-6
len: 14
abundance: .

CDR3aa: CASSQDPRVSGNTIYF
CDR3nt: TGTGCCAGCAGCCAAGATCCCCGGGTTTCTGGAAACACCATATATTTT
d_gene: .
v_gene: TRBV3-1/TRBV3-2
j_gene: TRBJ1-3
len: 16
abundance: .

CDR3aa: CASSLGRGADYGYTF
CDR3nt: TGTGCCAGCAGCTTGGGACGGGGGGCGGACTATGGCTACACCTTC
d_gene: .
v_gene: TRBV7-9
j_gene: TRBJ1-2
len: 15
abundance: .

CDR3aa: CASRGQGNSPLHF
CDR3nt: TGCGCCAGCCGGGGACAGGGAAATTCACCCCTCCACTTT
d_gene: TRBD1
v_gene: TRBV5-1
j_gene: TRBJ1-6
len: 13
abundance: .

CDR3aa: CASSQDINQPQHF
CDR3nt: TGCGCCAGCAGCCAAGATATAAATCAGCCCCAGCATTTT
d_gene: .
v_gene: TRBV4-1
j_gene: TRBJ1-5
len: 13
abundance: .

CDR3aa: CASRRYDSGGYTF
CDR3nt: TGTGCCAGCCGTCGGTATGACAGTGGAGGCTACACCTTC
d_gene: .
v_gene: TRBV6-5
j_gene: TRBJ1-2
len: 13
abundance: .

CDR3aa: CASSLARTGGETQYF
CDR3nt: TGTGCCAGCAGCTTAGCGCGGACAGGGGGGGAGACCCAGTACTTC
d_gene: TRBD1
v_gene: TRBV7-7
j_gene: TRBJ2-5
len: 15
abundance: .

CDR3aa: CASSFPTGVPDEQYF
CDR3nt: TGTGCCAGCAGTTTCCCGACAGGGGTACCGGACGAGCAGTACTTC
d_gene: TRBD1
v_gene: TRBV28
j_gene: TRBJ2-7
len: 15
abundance: once

CDR3aa: CASSPTRIKNGNTIYF
CDR3nt: TGTGCCAGCTCACCCACCAGGATCAAGAATGGAAACACCATATATTTT
d_gene: .
v_gene: TRBV18
j_gene: TRBJ1-3
len: 16
abundance: once

CDR3aa: CASSYYSSPAINIQYF
CDR3nt: TGTGCCAGCAGTTACTACAGTTCACCCGCCATAAACATTCAGTACTTC
d_gene: .
v_gene: TRBV6-6
j_gene: TRBJ2-4
len: 16
abundance: .

CDR3aa: CASRTGFSTDTQYF
CDR3nt: TGTGCCAGCCGGACAGGGTTTAGCACAGATACGCAGTATTTT
d_gene: TRBD1
v_gene: TRBV5-5
j_gene: TRBJ2-3
len: 14
abundance: .

CDR3aa: CASSVTTRFSHWMFF
CDR3nt: TGTGCCAGCAGTGTTACGACTAGGTTTAGCCACTGGATGTTTTTT
d_gene: .
v_gene: TRBV2
j_gene: TRBJ1-4
len: 15
abundance: once

CDR3aa: CAISVEQVSYNEQFF
CDR3nt: TGTGCCATCAGTGTAGAACAGGTCTCCTACAATGAGCAGTTCTTC
d_gene: .
v_gene: TRBV10-3
j_gene: TRBJ2-1
len: 15
abundance: once

CDR3aa: CASSPDRNYGYTF
CDR3nt: TGTGCCAGCTCACCCGACAGGAACTATGGCTACACCTTC
d_gene: .
v_gene: TRBV18
j_gene: TRBJ1-2
len: 13
abundance: .

CDR3aa: CASSHRLAGDLTDTQYF
CDR3nt: TGTGCCAGCAGTCATAGACTAGCGGGGGACCTCACAGATACGCAGTATTTT
d_gene: TRBD2
v_gene: TRBV2
j_gene: TRBJ2-3
len: 17
abundance: .

CDR3aa: CASSEGVGTSGNEQFF
CDR3nt: TGTGCCAGCAGTGAAGGGGTAGGGACTAGCGGGAATGAGCAGTTCTTC
d_gene: TRBD2
v_gene: TRBV6-1
j_gene: TRBJ2-1
len: 16
abundance: .

CDR3aa: CASSSGVITEAFF
CDR3nt: TGTGCCAGCAGTTCAGGGGTTATCACTGAAGCTTTCTTT
d_gene: .
v_gene: TRBV7-3
j_gene: TRBJ1-1
len: 13
abundance: .

CDR3aa: CASSTGGPGELFF
CDR3nt: TGTGCCAGCAGCACAGGGGGCCCCGGGGAGCTGTTTTTT
d_gene: TRBD1
v_gene: TRBV7-3
j_gene: TRBJ2-2
len: 13
abundance: once